The present entry profiles one T cell receptor (beta chain) with its context. The antigen remains undetermined. CDR1 is WNHNN and CDR2 is SYGVQD in the germline V gene (reference sequence). This CDR3 is built from 16 residues. Following a re-call of the 5' RACE reads, TCRdb has one entry per CDR3 protein and lacks DNA. Recorded for this sample: 150,000 to 170,000 distinct CDR3 sequences. This entry belongs to a study of T cells expressing NK-cell markers. Study conclusions and caveats: Top CD8+ clonotypes included the dominant CD3+CD56+NKG2C+ clonotypes in several donors.

The sequencing input was blood T cells: a sorted CD56 or NKG2C T cell subset, CD4+ or CD8+ T cells, or bulk PBMC T cells (not recorded which). J is TRBJ2-1 and V is TRBV10-1. The origin of this receptor is a woman aged 45-59 years in good health. Here the CDR3 reads CASSEVRESSYNEQFF.